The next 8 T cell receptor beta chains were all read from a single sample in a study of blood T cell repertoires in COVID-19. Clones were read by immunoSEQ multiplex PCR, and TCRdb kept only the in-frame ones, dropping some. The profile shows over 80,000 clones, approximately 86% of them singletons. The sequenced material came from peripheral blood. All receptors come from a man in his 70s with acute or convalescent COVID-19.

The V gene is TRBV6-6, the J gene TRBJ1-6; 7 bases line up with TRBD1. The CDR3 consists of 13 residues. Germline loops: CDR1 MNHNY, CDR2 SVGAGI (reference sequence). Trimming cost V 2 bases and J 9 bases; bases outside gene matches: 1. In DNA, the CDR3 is TGTGCCAGCAGTTACAGGGACAGTTCACCCCTCCACTTT. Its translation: CASSYRDSSPLHF.

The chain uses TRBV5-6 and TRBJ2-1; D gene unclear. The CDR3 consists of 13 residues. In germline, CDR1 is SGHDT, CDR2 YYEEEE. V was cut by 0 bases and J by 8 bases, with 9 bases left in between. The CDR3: CASSLAFFDEQFF. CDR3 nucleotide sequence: TGTGCCAGCAGCTTGGCGTTCTTCGATGAGCAGTTCTTC.

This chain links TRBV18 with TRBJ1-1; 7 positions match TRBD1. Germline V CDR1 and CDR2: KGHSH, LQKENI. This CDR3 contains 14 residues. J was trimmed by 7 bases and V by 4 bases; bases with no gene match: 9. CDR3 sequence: CASSLGQAEREAFF. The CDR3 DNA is TGTGCCAGCTCACTAGGACAGGCTGAACGTGAAGCTTTCTTT.

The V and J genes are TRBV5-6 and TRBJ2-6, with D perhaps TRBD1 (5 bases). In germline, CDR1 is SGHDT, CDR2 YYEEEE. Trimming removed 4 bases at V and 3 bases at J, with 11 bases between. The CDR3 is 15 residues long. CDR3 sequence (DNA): TGTGCCAGCAGCCCCCAGGGCCTTGGGGCCAACGTCCTGACTTTC. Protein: CASSPQGLGANVLTF.

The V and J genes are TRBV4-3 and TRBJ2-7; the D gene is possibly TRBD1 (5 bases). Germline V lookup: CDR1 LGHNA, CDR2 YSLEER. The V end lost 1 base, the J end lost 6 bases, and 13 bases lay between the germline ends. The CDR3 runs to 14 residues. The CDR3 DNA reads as TGCGCCAGCAGCCAAGTCGCCAGGGATAGCGAGCAGTACTTC. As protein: CASSQVARDSEQYF.

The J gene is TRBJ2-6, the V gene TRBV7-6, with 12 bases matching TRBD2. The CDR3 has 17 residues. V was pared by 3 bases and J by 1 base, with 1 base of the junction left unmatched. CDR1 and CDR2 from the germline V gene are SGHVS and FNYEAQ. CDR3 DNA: TGTGCCAGCAGCTTGACTAGCGGGGGATCTGGGGCCAACGTCCTGACTTTC. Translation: CASSLTSGGSGANVLTF.

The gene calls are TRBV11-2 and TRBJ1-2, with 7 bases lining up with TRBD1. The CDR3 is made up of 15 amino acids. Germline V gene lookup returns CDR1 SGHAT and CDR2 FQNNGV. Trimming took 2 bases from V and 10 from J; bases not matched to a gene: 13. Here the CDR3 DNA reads TGTGCCAGCAGCTTACTCAGGACAGGCCCTTTTGACTACACCTTC. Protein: CASSLLRTGPFDYTF.

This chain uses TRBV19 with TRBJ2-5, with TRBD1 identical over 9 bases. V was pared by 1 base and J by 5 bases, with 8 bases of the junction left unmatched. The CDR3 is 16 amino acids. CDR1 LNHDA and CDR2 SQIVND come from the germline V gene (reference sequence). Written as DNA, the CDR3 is TGTGCCAGTAGTATAGGCCGGGGGACAGGGAGGGAGACCCAGTACTTC. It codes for CASSIGRGTGRETQYF.